The 29 T cell receptor beta chains in this list originate from one sample, sequenced in a study of T cell changes during pregnancy in multiple sclerosis. TCRdb's table, derived via immunoSEQ multiplex PCR, lists solely in-frame clones and lacks some. The data contain tens of thousands of clones, approximately 91% of them singletons. The source material was CD4+ T cells from peripheral blood mononuclear cells, sampled in the third trimester of pregnancy. The receptor set was obtained from a female donor with multiple sclerosis, enrolled in a pregnancy study.

The chain employs TRBV5-1 and TRBJ2-2, with D unresolved. The CDR3 loop spans 15 amino acids. V was trimmed by 4 bases and J by 3 bases, leaving 13 bases between them. The germline V gene encodes CDR1 SGHRS and CDR2 YFSETQ. CDR3 sequence: CASSLPGGYTGELFF. The CDR3 region has the DNA TGCGCCAGCAGCCTGCCTGGCGGATACACCGGGGAGCTGTTTTTT.

The rearrangement joins TRBV18 to TRBJ1-2; 11 bases match TRBD1. The ends lost 0 bases at V and 7 bases at J; junction bases unmatched: 4. This CDR3 region has 15 residues. Germline loops: CDR1 KGHSH, CDR2 LQKENI. As DNA, the CDR3 is TGTGCCAGCTCACCACCTAGGACAGGGGGCCTTGGCTACACCTTC. Its protein is CASSPPRTGGLGYTF.

V and J are TRBV5-1 and TRBJ1-4; D is unclear. CDR1 is SGHRS and CDR2 is YFSETQ in the germline V gene. This CDR3 is built from 15 residues. Trimming shortened V by 4 bases and J by 4 bases, and 14 bases separated the two germline ends. DNA of the CDR3: TGCGCCAGCAGCCCGGGAGTAGGAGGTAATGAAAAACTGTTTTTT. This sequence encodes CASSPGVGGNEKLFF.

The chain couples TRBV10-3 to TRBJ2-2; 7 nucleotides match TRBD2. V lost 6 bases, J lost 3 bases, and 7 bases stayed unmatched. Per the germline V gene, CDR1 is ENHRY and CDR2 is SYGVKD. The CDR3 consists of 15 residues. The CDR3 coding sequence is TGTGCCATCAGGCGAACCGGGGGGTACACCGGGGAGCTGTTTTTT. Amino acids: CAIRRTGGYTGELFF.

The chain carries TRBV10-3 and TRBJ2-5; D gene uncertain. CDR3 size: 14 residues. Looked up from germline, CDR1 is ENHRY and CDR2 is SYGVKD. The V end was cut by 0 bases, the J end by 9 bases, with 14 bases between. The DNA of the CDR3 is TGTGCCATCAGTGAGTCGAGGCAGCTTTTGGCCCAGTACTTC. Amino acid sequence: CAISESRQLLAQYF.

The chain joins TRBV20-1 to TRBJ2-5, with TRBD1 as a possible D gene (5 bases). This CDR3 is built from 11 residues. In germline, CDR1 is DFQATT, CDR2 SNEGSKA (reference sequence). Trimming removed 7 bases from V and 2 bases from J, with 8 bases in between. CDR3 in DNA: TGCAGTGTAGGGGTGCAAGAGACCCAGTACTTC. Its translation is CSVGVQETQYF.

The chain couples TRBV2 to TRBJ2-7, with D possibly being TRBD2 (6 bases). CDR1 is SNHLY, CDR2 FYNNEI, per germline. CDR3 length equals 15 residues. Trimming removed 6 bases from V and 1 base from J, with 16 bases in between. The CDR3 nucleotides are TGTGCCAGCAGGGGCTGGGGGGACGGGTCCTACGAGCAGTACTTC. Encoded protein: CASRGWGDGSYEQYF.

The CDR3 DNA sequence: TGTGCCAGTAGTAAAAGTTTGCCTAGCGGGATTCCTAACACCGGGGAGCTGTTTTTT. Translating gives CASSKSLPSGIPNTGELFF. The chain couples TRBV19 to TRBJ2-2, with TRBD2 matching 9 bases. J was trimmed by 2 bases and V by 4 bases; bases with no gene match: 14. This CDR3 region has 19 residues. Germline assignment: CDR1 LNHDA and CDR2 SQIVND (reference sequence).

V is TRBV7-9 and J is TRBJ2-5; 10 nucleotides align to TRBD1. The CDR3 covers 14 residues. J was trimmed by 7 bases and V by 3 bases; bases with no gene match: 5. Germline loops: CDR1 SEHNR, CDR2 FQNEAQ (reference sequence). The CDR3 loop is CASSLGQGLGTQYF. Written as DNA, the CDR3 is TGTGCCAGCAGCTTGGGACAGGGGTTAGGGACCCAGTACTTC.

V usage is TRBV5-1 and J usage is TRBJ1-2; a weak D match, TRBD1 (6 bases). CDR3 size: 12 residues. V lost 0 bases and J lost 7, with 7 bases in between. The V gene's germline CDR1 is SGHRS and CDR2 YFSETQ. The CDR3 is CASSLDRAGYTF. CDR3 DNA: TGCGCCAGCAGCTTGGACAGGGCTGGCTACACCTTC.

The rearrangement links TRBV5-5 to TRBJ2-4; no firm D call. Germline values: CDR1 SGHKS, CDR2 YYEKEE (reference sequence). Trimming pared 3 bases from V and 0 bases from J, leaving 19 bases between. The CDR3 sequence is 18 residues long. CDR3 nucleotide sequence: TGTGCCAGCAGCTCGCTTGGTGGGCAGAAGCTAGCCAAAAACATTCAGTACTTC. Translated, it gives CASSSLGGQKLAKNIQYF. Drawing the rest from reference TRBV5-5 and TRBJ2-4, the complete variable domain is DAGVTQSPTHLIKTRGQQVTLRCSPISGHKSVSWYQQVLGQGPQFIFQYYEKEERGRGNFPDRFSARQFPNYSSELNVNALLLGDSALYLCASSSLGGQKLAKNIQYFGAGTRLSVL.

V is TRBV7-3 and J is TRBJ1-1, with D hard to call. Per the germline V gene, CDR1 is SGHTA and CDR2 is FQGTGA. This CDR3 region has 13 residues. V was trimmed by 5 bases and J by 0 bases, leaving 7 bases between them. CDR3 in amino acids: CASSPEVNTEAFF. Here the CDR3 DNA reads TGTGCCAGCAGCCCCGAGGTGAACACTGAAGCTTTCTTT. Drawing the rest from reference TRBV7-3 and TRBJ1-1, the complete variable domain is GAGVSQTPSNKVTEKGKYVELRCDPISGHTALYWYRQSLGQGPEFLIYFQGTGAADDSGLPNDRFFAVRPEGSVSTLKIQRTERGDSAVYLCASSPEVNTEAFFGQGTRLTVV.

This clone has just one count. The chain carries TRBV7-9 and TRBJ1-2, with a weak D call TRBD1 (6 bases). CDR3 length: 13 amino acids. CDR1 and CDR2 from the germline V gene are SEHNR and FQNEAQ (reference sequence). Written as DNA, the CDR3 is TGTGCGACCAGCGGGGACACGACTTATGGCTACACCTTC. It is translated as CATSGDTTYGYTF. The entire variable domain, with the rest obtained from reference TRBV7-9 and TRBJ1-2, is as follows: DTGVSQNPRHKITKRGQNVTFRCDPISEHNRLYWYRQTLGQGPEFLTYFQNEAQLEKSRLLSDRFSAERPKGSFSTLEIQRTEQGDSAMYLCATSGDTTYGYTFGSGTRLTVV.

The chain has TRBV9 and TRBJ2-1, with 13 bases identical to TRBD2. The V segment lost 0 bases and the J segment 7 bases; nucleotides outside the gene matches: 4. Per germline, CDR1 SGDLS and CDR2 YYNGEE. This CDR3 contains 16 residues. The CDR3, as DNA: TGTGCCAGCAGCGTAGCGACTAGCGGGGGGAGAAATGAGCAGTTCTTC. This sequence encodes CASSVATSGGRNEQFF.

A few counts support this clone. The chain recombines TRBV10-3 with TRBJ1-1; TRBD1 matches 7 bases. The CDR3 length is 14 residues. Per germline, CDR1 ENHRY and CDR2 SYGVKD. After removal of 2 bases from V and 3 bases from J, the junction contained 3 bases not matched to a gene. The DNA of the CDR3 is TGTGCCATCAGTGAGGGGGGACAGTACACTGAAGCTTTCTTT. Encoded protein: CAISEGGQYTEAFF.

The chain joins TRBV6-1 to TRBJ2-1; TRBD1 aligns across 12 bases. The CDR3 is made up of 17 amino acids. J was trimmed by 7 bases and V by 3 bases; bases with no gene match: 10. Germline assignment: CDR1 MNHNS and CDR2 SASEGT. CDR3 in DNA: TGTGCCAGCAGTGAGCCTCCGGGACAGGGGGCCCTAAATGAGCAGTTCTTC. This translates into CASSEPPGQGALNEQFF.

V is TRBV5-6 and J is TRBJ2-6; a weak D match, TRBD1 (6 bases). In germline, CDR1 is SGHDT, CDR2 YYEEEE. This CDR3 comprises 18 residues. V dropped 1 base and J dropped 3 bases, with 17 bases sitting between them. The DNA of the CDR3 is TGTGCCAGCAGCTTGCCGGGACAACGGCCTGGTGGGGCCAACGTCCTGACTTTC. Its translation is CASSLPGQRPGGANVLTF.

The chain combines TRBV7-8 with TRBJ2-1; 12 bases fit TRBD2. The germline V gene encodes CDR1 SGHVS and CDR2 FQNEAQ. The CDR3 consists of 17 residues. The J segment lost 9 bases and the V segment lost 5 bases, leaving 14 bases of the junction unmatched. The CDR3 coding sequence is TGTGCCAGCAGCCCCGTCCAGGCTAGCGGGGGGGCAGGTGAGCAGTTCTTC. It encodes CASSPVQASGGAGEQFF. The variable domain in full, completed from reference TRBV7-8 and TRBJ2-1, reads GAGVSQSPRYKVAKRGQDVALRCDPISGHVSLFWYQQALGQGPEFLTYFQNEAQLDKSGLPSDRFFAERPEGSVSTLKIQRTQQEDSAVYLCASSPVQASGGAGEQFFGPGTRLTVL.

The chain combines TRBV2 with TRBJ2-7; D is possibly TRBD2 (6 bases). From germline, CDR1 is SNHLY and CDR2 FYNNEI. The CDR3 contains 12 residues. V was cut by 6 bases and J by 6 bases, with 12 bases left in between. CDR3 region: CASSGGEGEQYF. The CDR3, as DNA: TGTGCCAGCAGCGGAGGGGAAGGCGAGCAGTACTTC.

The J gene is TRBJ1-3, the V gene TRBV11-3; 9 nucleotides align to TRBD1. The CDR3 runs 14 residues. J was trimmed by 4 bases and V by 4 bases; bases with no gene match: 2. Germline V gene data show CDR1 as SGHNT and CDR2 as YENEEA. CDR3 amino acids: CASSSDRGGNTIYF. The CDR3 DNA follows: TGTGCCAGCAGCTCGGACAGGGGAGGAAACACCATATATTTT. Based on the CDR3 plus reference TRBV11-3 and TRBJ1-3, the full variable domain is EAGVVQSPRYKIIEKKQPVAFWCNPISGHNTLYWYLQNLGQGPELLIRYENEEAVDDSQLPKDRFSAERLKGVDSTLKIQPAELGDSAVYLCASSSDRGGNTIYFGEGSWLTVV.

The rearrangement links TRBV6-5 to TRBJ2-1; 7 bases are shared with TRBD1. Trimming at V came to 2 bases and at J to 10 bases, leaving 2 bases not matched to a gene. Per the germline V gene, CDR1 is MNHEY and CDR2 is SVGAGI. This CDR3 spans 12 amino acids. The CDR3 DNA reads as TGTGCCAGCAGTTACGGGGACAGAGAGCAGTTCTTC. It is translated as CASSYGDREQFF.

CDR3: CATGGQGTNIQYF. The CDR3 nucleotides are TGTGCCACCGGGGGACAGGGGACAAACATTCAGTACTTC. This chain uses TRBV7-2 with TRBJ2-4; TRBD1 matches 10 bases. The CDR3 covers 13 residues. Per germline, CDR1 SGHTA and CDR2 FQGNSA. Unmatched junction bases numbered 6, after V lost 10 bases and J lost 6 bases. Drawing the rest from reference TRBV7-2 and TRBJ2-4, the complete variable domain is GAGVSQSPSNKVTEKGKDVELRCDPISGHTALYWYRQSLGQGLEFLIYFQGNSAPDKSGLPSDRFSAERTGGSVSTLTIQRTQQEDSAVYLCATGGQGTNIQYFGAGTRLSVL.

V usage is TRBV15 and J usage is TRBJ2-2; 7 bases align to TRBD1. CDR3 length: 16 amino acids. Germline lookup yields CDR1 LNHNV and CDR2 YYDKDF (reference sequence). V shed 3 bases, J shed 4 bases, and the junction held 8 bases outside the gene matches. In DNA, the CDR3 is TGTGCCACCAGCAGGAAGAGGGGGCTGGGCACCGGGGAGCTGTTTTTT. Translating it yields CATSRKRGLGTGELFF.

The chain is built from TRBV6-6 and TRBJ2-1; 8 bases agree with TRBD1. Germline V gene sequence: CDR1 MNHNY, CDR2 SVGAGI (reference sequence). The CDR3 extends over 16 amino acids. J gave up 3 bases and V 2 bases, and 6 bases lay outside the gene matches. The CDR3: CASSYTAGGRYNEQFF. Here the CDR3 DNA reads TGTGCCAGCAGTTACACAGCAGGGGGCCGCTACAATGAGCAGTTCTTC.

V usage is TRBV2 and J usage is TRBJ2-1, with 8 nucleotides matching TRBD2. The V gene's germline CDR1 is SNHLY and CDR2 FYNNEI. This CDR3 is 15 amino acids long. Trimming removed 4 bases from V and 7 bases from J; junction bases left unmatched: 9. The CDR3 coding sequence is TGTGCCAGCAGTGGTGCGGGGGGCCCAGGAAATGAGCAGTTCTTC. Translation: CASSGAGGPGNEQFF.

DNA of the CDR3: TGTGCCAGCAGCCTCACCCTAGGGGGTACTAACTATGGCTACACCTTC. It codes for CASSLTLGGTNYGYTF. This chain connects TRBV11-3 to TRBJ1-2, with D perhaps matching TRBD1 (6 bases). The germline V and J ends were trimmed by 5 bases and 0 bases, with 16 bases remaining between them. Germline CDR1 SGHNT, CDR2 YENEEA. The CDR3 loop spans 16 amino acids.

This chain links TRBV9 with TRBJ2-5, with 8 bases identical to TRBD2. From germline, CDR1 is SGDLS and CDR2 YYNGEE. Trimming at V came to 3 bases and at J to 5 bases, leaving 9 bases not matched to a gene. The CDR3 is 15 residues long. CDR3 amino acids: CASSAQAGAVETQYF. Written as DNA, the CDR3 is TGTGCCAGCAGCGCTCAAGCGGGGGCGGTGGAGACCCAGTACTTC.

This clone was seen once. The chain recombines TRBV7-6 with TRBJ2-5; the match to TRBD2 covers 10 bases. CDR1 SGHVS and CDR2 FNYEAQ come from the germline V gene. V was clipped by 3 bases and J by 4 bases; unmatched bases: 8. The CDR3 runs to 16 residues. CDR3 protein: CASSFGSGGWGETQYF. In nucleotides, the CDR3 is TGTGCCAGCAGCTTCGGTAGCGGGGGGTGGGGAGAGACCCAGTACTTC. The full variable domain, with the rest looked up from reference TRBV7-6 and TRBJ2-5, is GAGVSQSPRYKVTKRGQDVALRCDPISGHVSLYWYRQALGQGPEFLTYFNYEAQQDKSGLPNDRFSAERPEGSISTLTIQRTEQRDSAMYRCASSFGSGGWGETQYFGPGTRLLVL.

The chain couples TRBV5-1 to TRBJ2-1; 11 bases agree with TRBD2. Trimming at V came to 2 bases and at J to 5 bases, leaving 3 bases not matched to a gene. This CDR3 has 15 residues. Per germline, CDR1 SGHRS and CDR2 YFSETQ. DNA of the CDR3: TGCGCCAGCAGCTTATCTAGCGGGGGGAACAATGAGCAGTTCTTC. Translating it yields CASSLSSGGNNEQFF. The full variable domain, in which reference TRBV5-1 and TRBJ2-1 provide the parts outside the CDR3, is KAGVTQTPRYLIKTRGQQVTLSCSPISGHRSVSWYQQTPGQGLQFLFEYFSETQRNKGNFPGRFSGRQFSNSRSEMNVSTLELGDSALYLCASSLSSGGNNEQFFGPGTRLTVL.